Here is one T cell receptor (beta chain) with its context. In the original analysis: Estimated nucleated cell counts came from reference gene primer amplification. The protocol was immunoSEQ multiplex PCR, while the TCRdb copy is restricted to in-frame clones and leaves out a portion. V and J calls and clone size are given by that table; D and trimming were obtained from the DNA. The sample consists of more than 100,000 clones, about four fifths of them appearing once. The data derive from a study of blood T cell repertoires in COVID-19. Whole-study context: T cells, B-cell-depleted T cells, or PBMCs provided the cDNA or gDNA that served as material.

The CDR3 totals 13 residues. Trimming left V 3 bases short and J 4 bases short, with 8 bases between. Germline assignment: CDR1 LGHDT and CDR2 YNNKEL (reference sequence). The material sequenced was peripheral blood. The receptor was isolated from a woman aged 55-69 years with active or convalescent COVID-19. V gene TRBV3-1 (or the pseudogene TRBV3-2) combines with J gene TRBJ2-3; a possible D gene is TRBD1 (5 bases). The CDR3 region is CASSHRDPDTQYF. As DNA, the CDR3 is TGTGCCAGCAGCCACAGGGATCCAGATACGCAGTATTTT.